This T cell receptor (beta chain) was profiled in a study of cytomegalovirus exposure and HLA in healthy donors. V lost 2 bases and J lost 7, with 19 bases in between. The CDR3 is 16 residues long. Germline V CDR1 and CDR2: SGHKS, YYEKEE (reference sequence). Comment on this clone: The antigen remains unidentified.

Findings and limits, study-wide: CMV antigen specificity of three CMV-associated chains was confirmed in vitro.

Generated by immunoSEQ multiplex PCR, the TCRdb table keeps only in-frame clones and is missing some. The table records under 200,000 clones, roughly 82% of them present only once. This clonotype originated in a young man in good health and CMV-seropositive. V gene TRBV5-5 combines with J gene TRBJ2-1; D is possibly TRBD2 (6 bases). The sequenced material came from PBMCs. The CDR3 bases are TGTGCCAGCAGCTTTTTAGGGATAGCGGCCCCTAATGAGCAGTTCTTC. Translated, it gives CASSFLGIAAPNEQFF.